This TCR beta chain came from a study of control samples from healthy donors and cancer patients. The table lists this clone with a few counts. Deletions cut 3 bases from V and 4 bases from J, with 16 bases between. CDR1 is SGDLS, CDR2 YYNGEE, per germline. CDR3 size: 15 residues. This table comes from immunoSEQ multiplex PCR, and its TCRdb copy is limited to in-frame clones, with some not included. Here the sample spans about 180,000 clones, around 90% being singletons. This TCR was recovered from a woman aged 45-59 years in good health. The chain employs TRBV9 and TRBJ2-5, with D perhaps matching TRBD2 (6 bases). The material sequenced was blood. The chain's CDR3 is CASSAAGPRGETQYF. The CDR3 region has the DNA TGTGCCAGCAGCGCCGCGGGGCCGCGGGGAGAGACCCAGTACTTC.